The T cell receptor beta chain described here comes from a study of blood T cells in healthy people across ages. About the research overall: Template switching caught about one barcoded beta molecule for each two T cells.

This clonotype was observed many times. The antigen remains unidentified. V was cut by 2 bases and J by 4 bases, with 6 bases left in between. CDR3 length: 13 residues. Together with a sample-barcoded 5' primer, a J-beta primer mix was included in a second PCR lasting about 6 to 11 cycles. Each CDR3 protein gets one entry after TCRdb re-called the 5' RACE reads with MiXCR. The data hold around 800,000 distinct CDR3 sequences, with less than 60% observed a single time. The donors, aged roughly 6 to 90, were healthy Caucasians from Russia. Each sample had at least 6 million PBMCs isolated. Study-wide results and limits: CMV status of donors was unknown, possibly confounding expanded clonotype changes.

Input material: blood. The gene calls are TRBV12-3 or TRBV12-4 and TRBJ1-5; D unclear. The receptor was derived from a man older than 75 in good health. In nucleotides, the CDR3 is TGTGCCAGCAGTTTAACAGTAAATCAGCCCCAGCATTTT. Its protein product is CASSLTVNQPQHF.